The text below deals with one T cell receptor beta chain. Its target is not known. This record comes from a study of cytotoxic CD8 clonotypes in ibrutinib-treated CLL. Overall study: The patients comprised about eleven relapsed/refractory and more than 14 treatment-naive cases, approximately 18 IGHV unmutated. Productive templates per sample averaged roughly 260,000; productive rearrangements, just under 95,000.

The CDR3 runs 15 residues. The germline gives CDR1 SGHRS, CDR2 YFSETQ. V was trimmed by 1 base and J by 1 base, leaving 11 bases between them. The assay was immunoSEQ multiplex PCR, and TCRdb's table has in-frame clones only and misses some. The table has about 50,000 clones, roughly three fifths seen once; the top ten hold around 30%. Study-wide findings and caveats: Contraction or stability on treatment characterized the public clonotypes, which were uncommon.

The sample here was PBMCs, taken after 24 months of ibrutinib treatment. The sequence derives from a human donor with chronic lymphocytic leukemia. The chain couples TRBV5-1 to TRBJ1-2; no firm D call. CDR3 amino acids: CASSLLGIVNYGYTF. CDR3 sequence (DNA): TGCGCCAGCAGCTTGTTGGGGATTGTTAACTATGGCTACACCTTC.